Following are 26 T cell receptor beta chains from one sample sequenced in a study of blood T cell repertoires in COVID-19. Measured with immunoSEQ multiplex PCR; TCRdb has only the in-frame clones, and not every one. The sample lists about 140,000 clones; 81% were seen once. The sample was peripheral blood. These receptors were taken from a human donor in a cohort sampled during active COVID-19.

The V gene is TRBV4-3, the J gene TRBJ2-7; no firm D call. V was trimmed by 2 bases and J by 4 bases, leaving 12 bases between them. CDR1 and CDR2 from the germline V gene are LGHNA and YSLEER. The CDR3 length is 14 residues. The CDR3, as DNA: TGCGCCAGCAGCCAACAGATCCCCCGATACGAGCAGTACTTC. Amino acids: CASSQQIPRYEQYF.

The V call is TRBV7-2, the J call TRBJ2-7; 7 bases line up with TRBD1. Trimming removed 5 bases from V and 5 bases from J; junction bases left unmatched: 3. The CDR3 totals 12 residues. The germline V gene encodes CDR1 SGHTA and CDR2 FQGNSA. The CDR3: CASSTGTDEQYF. CDR3 nucleotides: TGTGCCAGCAGCACTGGGACAGACGAGCAGTACTTC.

This clone was seen just once. The genes are TRBV7-3 and TRBJ2-2; 8 positions match TRBD2. The germline CDR1 and CDR2 sequences are SGHTA and FQGTGA. V was clipped by 5 bases and J by 5 bases; unmatched bases: 4. CDR3 size: 14 residues. CDR3 loop: CASSNTGGTGELFF. DNA for the CDR3: TGTGCCAGCAGCAACACGGGAGGGACCGGGGAGCTGTTTTTT.

This sequence joins TRBV27 and TRBJ2-1; 7 bases match TRBD1. The V gene end was trimmed by 2 bases and the J gene end by 7 bases; junction bases not matched to a gene: 11. The CDR3 totals 16 residues. Germline assignment: CDR1 MNHEY and CDR2 SMNVEV (reference sequence). CDR3 region: CASSLPFEGGANEQFF. The CDR3 DNA follows: TGTGCCAGCAGTTTACCTTTCGAAGGGGGCGCGAATGAGCAGTTCTTC.

This chain connects TRBV6-6 to TRBJ2-1; TRBD2 agrees at 10 bases. Trimming at V came to 5 bases and at J to 5 bases, leaving 12 bases not matched to a gene. The CDR3 runs 17 residues. Germline CDR1 MNHNY, CDR2 SVGAGI (reference sequence). The CDR3 spells CASSPTRWTSGNNEQFF. DNA for the CDR3: TGTGCCAGCAGTCCAACCCGTTGGACTAGCGGCAACAATGAGCAGTTCTTC.

The rearrangement uses TRBV6-2 or TRBV6-3 and TRBJ2-6; 9 bases are shared with TRBD1. Germline CDR1 reads MNHEY; CDR2 reads SVGEGT. J lost 0 bases, V lost 5 bases, and 14 bases had no gene match. The CDR3 sequence is 20 residues long. The CDR3 nucleotides read TGTGCCAGCAGTCACCACCCCCCAGGGACAGGGACCTCTGGGGCCAACGTCCTGACTTTC. Its protein is CASSHHPPGTGTSGANVLTF.

The chain is built from TRBV9 and TRBJ1-3, with 10 bases aligning to TRBD1. The CDR3 has 14 amino acids. V lost 7 bases, J lost 1 base, and 2 bases stayed unmatched. From germline, CDR1 is SGDLS and CDR2 YYNGEE. CDR3 DNA sequence: TGTGCCAGCGGGACAGGGGCTTCTGGAAACACCATATATTTT. This codes for CASGTGASGNTIYF.

The chain joins TRBV6-2 or TRBV6-3 to TRBJ2-3, with 7 bases that match TRBD2. Germline values: CDR1 MNHEY, CDR2 SVGEGT. This CDR3 has 14 amino acids. The junction had 12 bases not matched to a gene; V was cut back by 6 bases and J by 9 bases. In nucleotides, the CDR3 is TGTGCCAGCAGCTCGACCGTCCCTAGCGGAACGCAGTATTTT. Its translation is CASSSTVPSGTQYF.

There are a few counts of this clone. The rearrangement uses TRBV28 and TRBJ2-7; 8 bases fit TRBD1. The V and J ends lost 9 bases and 1 base, in that order; junction bases with no gene match: 5. The CDR3 covers 13 residues. Germline V gives CDR1 MDHEN, CDR2 SYDVKM. This CDR3 is CASTDRESYEQYF. CDR3 sequence (DNA): TGTGCCAGTACGGACAGGGAATCCTACGAGCAGTACTTC.

The chain combines TRBV7-2 with TRBJ2-1; TRBD1 matches 8 bases. The V gene end was trimmed by 5 bases and the J gene end by 1 base; junction bases not matched to a gene: 10. Per germline, CDR1 SGHTA and CDR2 FQGNSA. CDR3 length equals 17 residues. The CDR3 loop is CASSPRTGTPSYNEQFF. DNA for the CDR3: TGTGCCAGCAGCCCCCGGACAGGGACTCCATCCTACAATGAGCAGTTCTTC.

The chain couples TRBV4-2 to TRBJ2-7; 8 nucleotides line up with TRBD2. Germline V lookup: CDR1 LGHNA, CDR2 YNFKEQ. This CDR3 has 17 residues. Trimming cost V 0 bases and J 0 bases; bases outside gene matches: 7. The CDR3 nucleotides are TGTGCCAGCAGCCAAGAGGGTTGGGCGGGAGGCTCCTACGAGCAGTACTTC. It codes for CASSQEGWAGGSYEQYF.

This clone was detected once. J is TRBJ2-7 and V is TRBV18, with D maybe TRBD2 (7 bases). Trimming cost V 1 base and J 5 bases, with 15 bases left between them. In germline, CDR1 is KGHSH, CDR2 LQKENI. The CDR3 sequence is 15 residues long. The chain's CDR3 is CASSPRFGGGNEQYF. CDR3 coding DNA: TGTGCCAGCTCACCACGATTTGGGGGGGGCAACGAGCAGTACTTC.

This clone has a handful of counts. CDR3 nucleotide sequence: TGCAGCGTTGGGTCCAGGGGGTCCCATGGCTACACCTTC. This gives the protein CSVGSRGSHGYTF. The rearrangement joins TRBV29-1 to TRBJ1-2; 7 positions match TRBD1. The CDR3 runs to 13 residues. Germline loops: CDR1 SQVTM, CDR2 ANQGSEA. V was pared by 4 bases and J by 6 bases, with 8 bases of the junction left unmatched.

This clone appeared a single time. This chain joins TRBV3-1 (or the pseudogene TRBV3-2) and TRBJ2-1; maybe TRBD2 (6 bases). CDR3 length equals 15 residues. V was shortened by 6 bases and J by 8 bases, with 20 bases between the two germline ends. Per germline, CDR1 LGHDT and CDR2 YNNKEL (reference sequence). CDR3 amino acids: CASRTTSQGGYEQFF. The DNA of the CDR3 is TGTGCCAGCAGGACTACTAGCCAAGGAGGCTATGAGCAGTTCTTC.

The chain employs TRBV7-8 and TRBJ2-7; TRBD1 is a possible D gene (5 bases). CDR3 length equals 13 residues. The V end was cut by 1 base, the J end by 6 bases, with 10 bases between. Germline CDR1 SGHVS, CDR2 FQNEAQ. CDR3 DNA sequence: TGTGCCAGCAGCTTAGATAGGGGCTTCGAGCAGTACTTC. Translating it yields CASSLDRGFEQYF.

The chain employs TRBV7-2 and TRBJ2-5; the D gene is possibly TRBD1 (7 bases). The length of the CDR3 is 15 residues. Trimming left V 1 base short and J 3 bases short, with 12 bases between. Germline assignment: CDR1 SGHTA and CDR2 FQGNSA. The CDR3 DNA reads as TGTGCCAGCAGCTTAGGGGGGGACAGAAAAGAGACCCAGTACTTC. Residues: CASSLGGDRKETQYF. Using reference TRBV7-2 and TRBJ2-5 for the parts outside the CDR3, the full variable domain is GAGVSQSPSNKVTEKGKDVELRCDPISGHTALYWYRQSLGQGLEFLIYFQGNSAPDKSGLPSDRFSAERTGGSVSTLTIQRTQQEDSAVYLCASSLGGDRKETQYFGPGTRLLVL.

The chain joins TRBV7-2 to TRBJ2-7; 8 nucleotides line up with TRBD1. From germline, CDR1 is SGHTA and CDR2 FQGNSA. The trim removed 6 bases at V and 7 bases at J, leaving 14 bases unmatched. The CDR3 runs to 15 residues. CDR3 nucleotide sequence: TGTGCCAGCAGTCGAAAGACAGGGGCGACGGGAGAGCAGTACTTC. Its translation: CASSRKTGATGEQYF.

The chain has TRBV3-1 (or the pseudogene TRBV3-2) and TRBJ2-1, with TRBD2 identical over 9 bases. V lost 1 base, J lost 9 bases, and 1 base stayed unmatched. The CDR3 is 13 amino acids. The germline CDR1 and CDR2 sequences are LGHDT and YNNKEL (reference sequence). Written as DNA, the CDR3 is TGTGCCAGCAGCCAAGTGACTAGCGGTGAGCAGTTCTTC. This translates into CASSQVTSGEQFF.

Here the CDR3 DNA reads TGTGCCAGCAGCTTACAGATCGGATACTCCTACGAGCAGTACTTC. This sequence encodes CASSLQIGYSYEQYF. The chain recombines TRBV5-6 with TRBJ2-7; D remains unclear. V lost 2 bases, J lost 0 bases, and 12 bases lay in between. The CDR3 spans 15 residues. Germline values: CDR1 SGHDT, CDR2 YYEEEE.

This clone is a singleton in its sample. This chain joins TRBV29-1 and TRBJ1-4; D gene unclear. Trimming removed 4 bases at V and 2 bases at J, with 5 bases between. Per germline, CDR1 SQVTM and CDR2 ANQGSEA. CDR3 size: 12 residues. CDR3 in DNA: TGCAGCGTTGGAGGGACTAATGAAAAACTGTTTTTT. Its protein is CSVGGTNEKLFF.

A word on this clone: Other DNA sequences in this specimen translate into the identical CDR3. The J gene is TRBJ2-1, the V gene TRBV5-1; TRBD2 matches 7 bases. CDR1 is SGHRS, CDR2 YFSETQ, per germline. Trimming took 2 bases from V and 4 from J; bases not matched to a gene: 6. This CDR3 is built from 15 residues. The chain's CDR3 is CASSLGGGSYNEQFF. DNA for the CDR3: TGCGCCAGCAGCTTAGGTGGCGGGAGTTACAATGAGCAGTTCTTC.

The CDR3 DNA is TGTGCCAGCTCACCACGGGGGGATACTGGAAACACCATATATTTT. Its protein is CASSPRGDTGNTIYF. This chain links TRBV18 with TRBJ1-3, with TRBD1 as a possible D gene (5 bases). CDR1 and CDR2 (germline): KGHSH, LQKENI. With 1 base removed from V and 2 bases from J, the gap between germline ends came to 9 bases. The CDR3 consists of 15 residues. Together with reference TRBV18 and TRBJ1-3, the CDR3 gives the full variable domain: NAGVMQNPRHLVRRRGQEARLRCSPMKGHSHVYWYRQLPEEGLKFMVYLQKENIIDESGMPKERFSAEFPKEGPSILRIQQVVRGDSAAYFCASSPRGDTGNTIYFGEGSWLTVV.

This clone was found a few times. The DNA of the CDR3 is TGTGCCAGCAGCTTAGATAACAGCTATCAGCCCCAGCATTTT. Protein: CASSLDNSYQPQHF. The chain employs TRBV7-2 and TRBJ1-5; D unresolved. The germline gives CDR1 SGHTA, CDR2 FQGNSA. This CDR3 comprises 14 residues. V was trimmed by 1 base and J by 5 bases, leaving 9 bases between them.

This chain uses TRBV7-8 with TRBJ1-1; 7 bases line up with TRBD1. V shed 5 bases and J 4 bases; nucleotides not matched to a gene: 7. The CDR3 totals 14 residues. Germline V lookup: CDR1 SGHVS, CDR2 FQNEAQ. CDR3 in amino acids: CASSDQTGFTEAFF. The CDR3 coding sequence is TGTGCCAGCAGCGACCAGACAGGGTTCACTGAAGCTTTCTTT.

J is TRBJ1-5 and V is TRBV5-1; maybe TRBD1 (5 bases). With 2 bases removed from V and 2 bases from J, the gap between germline ends came to 5 bases. Germline-derived CDR1 and CDR2 are SGHRS and YFSETQ. CDR3 length: 13 residues. DNA of the CDR3: TGCGCCAGCAGCTTACAGGGCAATCAGCCCCAGCATTTT. It specifies CASSLQGNQPQHF.

This chain uses TRBV6-2 or TRBV6-3 with TRBJ2-7; a possible D gene is TRBD1 (6 bases). CDR3 size: 12 residues. Trimming took 5 bases from V and 6 from J, leaving 11 bases between them. Per germline, CDR1 MNHEY and CDR2 SVGEGT. The CDR3 sequence: CASSRTGFEQYF. The CDR3, as DNA: TGTGCCAGCAGTCGTACAGGGTTCGAGCAGTACTTC.